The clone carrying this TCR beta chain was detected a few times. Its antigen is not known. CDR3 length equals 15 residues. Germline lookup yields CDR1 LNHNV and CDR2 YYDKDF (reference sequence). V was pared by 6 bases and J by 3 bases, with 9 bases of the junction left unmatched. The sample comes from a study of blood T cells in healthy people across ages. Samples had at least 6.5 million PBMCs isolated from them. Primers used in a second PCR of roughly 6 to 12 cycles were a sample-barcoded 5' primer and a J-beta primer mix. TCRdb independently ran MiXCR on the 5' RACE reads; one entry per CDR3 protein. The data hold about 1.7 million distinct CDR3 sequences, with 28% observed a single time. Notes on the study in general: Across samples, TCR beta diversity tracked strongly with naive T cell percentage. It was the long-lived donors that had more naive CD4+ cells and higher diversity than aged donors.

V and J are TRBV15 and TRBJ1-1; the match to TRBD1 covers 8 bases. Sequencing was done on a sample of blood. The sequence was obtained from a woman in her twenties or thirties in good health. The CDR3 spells CATSTGGRADTEAFF. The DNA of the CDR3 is TGTGCCACCAGTACAGGGGGTAGGGCGGACACTGAAGCTTTCTTT.